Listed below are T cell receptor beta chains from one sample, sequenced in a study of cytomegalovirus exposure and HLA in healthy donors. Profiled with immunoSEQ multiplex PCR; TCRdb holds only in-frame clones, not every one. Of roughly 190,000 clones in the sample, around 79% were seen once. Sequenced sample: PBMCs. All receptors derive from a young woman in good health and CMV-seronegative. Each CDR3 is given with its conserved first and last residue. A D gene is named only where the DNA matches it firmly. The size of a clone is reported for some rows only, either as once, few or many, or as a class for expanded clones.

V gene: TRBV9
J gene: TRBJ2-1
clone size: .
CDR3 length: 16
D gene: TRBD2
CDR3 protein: CASSVESGGTYNEQFF
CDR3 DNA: TGTGCCAGCAGCGTAGAGAGCGGGGGGACCTACAATGAGCAGTTCTTC

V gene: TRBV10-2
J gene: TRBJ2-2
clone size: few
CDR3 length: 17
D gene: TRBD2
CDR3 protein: CASSELKTSPSTGELFF
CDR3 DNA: TGCGCCAGCAGTGAGTTAAAGACTAGCCCATCGACCGGGGAGCTGTTTTTT

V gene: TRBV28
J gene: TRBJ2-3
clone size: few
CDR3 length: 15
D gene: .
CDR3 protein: CASSEQQGITDTQYF
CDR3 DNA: TGTGCCAGCAGTGAGCAACAGGGTATCACAGATACGCAGTATTTT

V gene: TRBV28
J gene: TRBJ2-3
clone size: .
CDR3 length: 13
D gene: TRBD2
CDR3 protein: CASRRGESDTQYF
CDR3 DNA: TGTGCCAGCAGGCGGGGGGAATCAGATACGCAGTATTTT

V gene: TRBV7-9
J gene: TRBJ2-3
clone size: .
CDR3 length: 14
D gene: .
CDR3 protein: CASSSSVLTDTQYF
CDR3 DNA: TGTGCCAGCAGCTCGAGCGTACTCACAGATACGCAGTATTTT

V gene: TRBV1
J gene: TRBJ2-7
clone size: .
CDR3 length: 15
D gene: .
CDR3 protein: CTSSQVGTVPWEQYF
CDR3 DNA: TGCACCAGCAGCCAAGTGGGGACAGTGCCCTGGGAGCAGTACTTC

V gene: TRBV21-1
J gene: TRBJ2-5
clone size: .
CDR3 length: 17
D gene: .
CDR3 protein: CASSPPERGQIEETQYF
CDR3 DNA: TGTGCCAGCAGCCCCCCCGAGCGCGGACAGATCGAAGAGACCCAGTACTTC

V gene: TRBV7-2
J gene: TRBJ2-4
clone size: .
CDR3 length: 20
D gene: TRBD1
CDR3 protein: CASSLAAGTGLSLAKNIQYF
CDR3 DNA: TGTGCCAGCAGCTTAGCCGCCGGGACAGGGTTAAGTCTCGCCAAAAACATTCAGTACTTC

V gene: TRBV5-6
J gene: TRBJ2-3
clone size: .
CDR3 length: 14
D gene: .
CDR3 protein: CASSLGTGTDTQYF
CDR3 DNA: TGTGCCAGCAGCTTGGGGACTGGCACAGATACGCAGTATTTT

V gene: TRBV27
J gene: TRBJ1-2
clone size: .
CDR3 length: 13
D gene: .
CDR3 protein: CASSLYSEDGYTF
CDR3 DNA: TGTGCCAGCAGTTTATACTCAGAGGATGGCTACACCTTC

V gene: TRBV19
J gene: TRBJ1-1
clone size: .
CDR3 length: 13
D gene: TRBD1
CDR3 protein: CASSPGNRGVGFF
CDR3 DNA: TGTGCCAGTAGCCCTGGGAACAGGGGAGTTGGTTTCTTT

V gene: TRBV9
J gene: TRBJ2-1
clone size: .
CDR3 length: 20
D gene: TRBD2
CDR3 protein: CASSVSGTSGLTSSYNEQFF
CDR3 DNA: TGTGCCAGCAGCGTTTCCGGGACTAGCGGGCTCACTAGCTCCTACAATGAGCAGTTCTTC

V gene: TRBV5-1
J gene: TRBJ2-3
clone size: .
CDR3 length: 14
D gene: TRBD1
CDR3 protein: CASSQGQVPDTQYF
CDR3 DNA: TGCGCCAGCAGCCAGGGACAGGTCCCAGATACGCAGTATTTT

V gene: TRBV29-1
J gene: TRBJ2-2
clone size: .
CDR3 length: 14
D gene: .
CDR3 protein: CSVEPGLNTGELFF
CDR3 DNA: TGCAGCGTTGAGCCTGGACTGAACACCGGGGAGCTGTTTTTT

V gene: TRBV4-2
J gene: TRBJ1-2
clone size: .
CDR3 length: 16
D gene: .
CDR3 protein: CASSQEWRGVDYGYTF
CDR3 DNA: TGTGCCAGCAGCCAAGAATGGCGGGGGGTAGACTATGGCTACACCTTC

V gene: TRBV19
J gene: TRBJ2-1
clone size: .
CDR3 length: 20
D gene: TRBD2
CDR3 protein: CASSPPSGTSGLIGYNEQFF
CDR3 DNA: TGTGCCAGTAGTCCTCCCTCCGGGACTAGCGGACTGATAGGGTACAATGAGCAGTTCTTC

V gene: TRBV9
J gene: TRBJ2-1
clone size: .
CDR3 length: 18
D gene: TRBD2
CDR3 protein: CASSVGTSGRVVVDEQFF
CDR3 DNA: TGTGCCAGCAGCGTAGGTACTAGCGGGAGGGTGGTGGTGGATGAGCAGTTCTTC

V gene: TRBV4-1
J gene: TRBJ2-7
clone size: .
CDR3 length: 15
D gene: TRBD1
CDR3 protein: CASSQDRTGLYEQYF
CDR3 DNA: TGCGCCAGCAGCCAAGATAGGACAGGACTCTACGAGCAGTACTTC

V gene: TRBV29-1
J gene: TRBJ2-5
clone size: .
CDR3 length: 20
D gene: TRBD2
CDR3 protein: CSVGPGLAGGPAGAQQTQYF
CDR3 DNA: TGCAGCGTCGGCCCGGGACTAGCGGGAGGGCCGGCCGGGGCACAACAGACCCAGTACTTC

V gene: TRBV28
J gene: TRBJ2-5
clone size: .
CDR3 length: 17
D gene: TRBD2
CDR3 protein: CASSLFSEAGGSETQYF
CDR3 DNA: TGTGCCAGCAGTCTGTTTTCGGAAGCGGGAGGTTCGGAGACCCAGTACTTC

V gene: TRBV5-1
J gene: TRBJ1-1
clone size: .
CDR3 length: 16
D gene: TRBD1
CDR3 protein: CASSGQGPRVSTEAFF
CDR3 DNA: TGCGCCAGCAGCGGACAGGGTCCCCGGGTTAGCACTGAAGCTTTCTTT

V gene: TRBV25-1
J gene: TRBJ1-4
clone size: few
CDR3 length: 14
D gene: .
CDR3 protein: CASSEPSGNEKLFF
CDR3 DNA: TGTGCCAGCAGTGAACCCTCGGGGAATGAAAAACTGTTTTTT

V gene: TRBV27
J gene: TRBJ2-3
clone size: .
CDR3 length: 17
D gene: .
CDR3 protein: CASSLGFRGPVGDTQYF
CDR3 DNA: TGTGCCAGCAGTTTAGGGTTCAGGGGACCCGTTGGGGATACGCAGTATTTT

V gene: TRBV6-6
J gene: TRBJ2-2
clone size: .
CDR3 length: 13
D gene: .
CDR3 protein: CASKSFGAGELFF
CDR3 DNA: TGTGCCAGCAAGAGTTTCGGAGCCGGGGAGCTGTTTTTT

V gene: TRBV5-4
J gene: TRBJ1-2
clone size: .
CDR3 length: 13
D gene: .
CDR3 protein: CASSNGQLPGYTF
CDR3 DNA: TGTGCCAGCAGCAACGGACAGCTCCCTGGCTACACCTTC

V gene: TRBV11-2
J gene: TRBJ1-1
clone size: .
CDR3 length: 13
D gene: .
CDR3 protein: CASSRRGNTEAFF
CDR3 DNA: TGTGCCAGCAGTCGTCGGGGGAACACTGAAGCTTTCTTT

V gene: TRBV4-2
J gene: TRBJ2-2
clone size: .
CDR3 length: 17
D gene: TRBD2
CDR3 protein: CASSQSLSSGNTGELFF
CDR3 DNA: TGTGCCAGCAGCCAAAGTTTGTCTAGCGGTAACACCGGGGAGCTGTTTTTT

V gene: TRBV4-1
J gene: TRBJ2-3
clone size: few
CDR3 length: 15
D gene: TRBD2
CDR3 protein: CASSQEYGGGDTQYF
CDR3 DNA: TGCGCCAGCAGCCAAGAATACGGGGGAGGGGATACGCAGTATTTT

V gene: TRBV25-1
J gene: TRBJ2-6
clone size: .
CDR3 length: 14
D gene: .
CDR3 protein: CASSSLSGANVLTF
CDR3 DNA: TGTGCCAGCAGTTCACTCTCTGGGGCCAACGTCCTGACTTTC

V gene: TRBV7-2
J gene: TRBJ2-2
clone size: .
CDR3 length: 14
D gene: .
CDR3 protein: CASSSRVNTGELFF
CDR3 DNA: TGTGCCAGCAGCTCCAGGGTTAACACCGGGGAGCTGTTTTTT

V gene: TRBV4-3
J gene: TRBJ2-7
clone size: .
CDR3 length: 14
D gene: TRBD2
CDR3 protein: CASSQYRLAGEQYF
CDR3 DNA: TGCGCCAGCAGCCAATATAGACTAGCTGGCGAGCAGTACTTC